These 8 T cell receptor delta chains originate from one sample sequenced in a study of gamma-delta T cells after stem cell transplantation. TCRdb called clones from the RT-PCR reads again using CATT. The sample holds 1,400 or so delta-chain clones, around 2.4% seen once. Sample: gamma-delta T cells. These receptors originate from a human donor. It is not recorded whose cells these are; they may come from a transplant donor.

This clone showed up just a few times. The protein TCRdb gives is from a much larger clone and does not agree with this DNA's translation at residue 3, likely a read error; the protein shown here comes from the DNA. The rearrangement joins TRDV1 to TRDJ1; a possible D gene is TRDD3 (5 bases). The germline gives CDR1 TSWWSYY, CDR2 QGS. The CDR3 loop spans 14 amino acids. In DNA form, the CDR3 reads TGTGCTCGTGGGGAACTGTTGATCGTGGATAAACTCATCTTT. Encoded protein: CARGELLIVDKLIF.

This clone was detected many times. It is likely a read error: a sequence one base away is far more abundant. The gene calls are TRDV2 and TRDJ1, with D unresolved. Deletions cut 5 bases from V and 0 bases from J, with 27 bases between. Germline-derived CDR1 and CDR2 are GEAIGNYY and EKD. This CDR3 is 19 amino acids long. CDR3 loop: CACGTVTNGVETYTDKLIF. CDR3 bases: TGTGCCTGTGGCACGGTAACGAATGGTGTGGAGACGTACACCGATAAACTCATCTTT.

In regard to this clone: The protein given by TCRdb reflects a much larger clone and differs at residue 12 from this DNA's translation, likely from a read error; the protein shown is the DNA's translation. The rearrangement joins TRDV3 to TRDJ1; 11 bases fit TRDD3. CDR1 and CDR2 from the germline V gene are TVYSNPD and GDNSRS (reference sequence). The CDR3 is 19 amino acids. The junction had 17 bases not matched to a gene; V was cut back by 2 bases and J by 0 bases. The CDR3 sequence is CAFSWLPHWGIDYTDKLIF. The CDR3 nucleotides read TGTGCCTTTTCTTGGCTTCCCCACTGGGGGATAGATTACACCGATAAACTCATCTTT.

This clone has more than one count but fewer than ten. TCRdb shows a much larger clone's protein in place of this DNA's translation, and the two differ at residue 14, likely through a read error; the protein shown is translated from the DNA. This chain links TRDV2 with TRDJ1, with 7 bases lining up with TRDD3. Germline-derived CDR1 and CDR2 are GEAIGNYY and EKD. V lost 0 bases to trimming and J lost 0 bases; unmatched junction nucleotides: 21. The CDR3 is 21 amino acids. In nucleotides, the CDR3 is TGTGCCTGTGACACCGTGGGCCCTACTGGGGCCGGTTCCGGGTACACCGATAAACTCATCTTT. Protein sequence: CACDTVGPTGAGSGYTDKLIF.

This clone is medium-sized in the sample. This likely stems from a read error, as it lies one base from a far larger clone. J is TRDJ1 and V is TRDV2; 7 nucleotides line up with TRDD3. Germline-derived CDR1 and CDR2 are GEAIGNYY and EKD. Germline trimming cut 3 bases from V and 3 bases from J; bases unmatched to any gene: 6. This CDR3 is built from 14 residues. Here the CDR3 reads CACDARGMADKLIF. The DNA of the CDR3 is TGTGCCTGTGACGCCAGGGGGATGGCCGATAAACTCATCTTT.

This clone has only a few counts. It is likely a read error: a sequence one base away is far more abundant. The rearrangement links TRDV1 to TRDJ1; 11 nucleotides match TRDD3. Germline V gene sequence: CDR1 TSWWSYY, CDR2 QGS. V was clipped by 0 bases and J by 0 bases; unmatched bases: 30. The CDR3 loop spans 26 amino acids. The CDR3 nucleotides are TGTGCTCTTGGGGAACTAGGACTCCTTATCCCCACGTACTGGGGGATATGCGAGGAGCACACCGATAAACTCATCTTT. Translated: CALGELGLLIPTYWGICEEHTDKLIF.

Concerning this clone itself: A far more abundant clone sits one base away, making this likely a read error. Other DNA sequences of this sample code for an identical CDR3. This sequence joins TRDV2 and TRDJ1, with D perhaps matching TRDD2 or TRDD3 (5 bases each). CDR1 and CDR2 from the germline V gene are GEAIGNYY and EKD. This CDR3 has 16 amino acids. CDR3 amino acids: CACDTWGLTYTDKLIF. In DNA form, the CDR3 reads TGTGCCTGTGACACCTGGGGACTTACCTACACTGATAAACTCATCTTT.

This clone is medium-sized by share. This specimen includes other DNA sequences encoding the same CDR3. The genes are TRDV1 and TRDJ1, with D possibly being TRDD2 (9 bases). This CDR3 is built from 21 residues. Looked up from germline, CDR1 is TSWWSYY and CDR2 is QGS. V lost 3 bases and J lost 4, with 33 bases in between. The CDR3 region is CALGDSPSYERVLGGNDKLIF. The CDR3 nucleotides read TGTGCTCTTGGGGATTCCCCTTCCTACGAACGCGTACTGGGGGGTAACGATAAACTCATCTTT.